This entry lists 5 T cell receptor beta chains sequenced from one sample in a study of shared clonotypes between healthy human individuals. In the naive CD8 group, cells lacked CD45RO and were positively selected for CCR7, so terminally differentiated effector memory CD45RA+ cells were left out. Generated by immunoSEQ multiplex PCR, the TCRdb table keeps only in-frame clones and is missing some. The table lists around 2.1 million clones, 85% to 95% of them singletons, with around 1.7% in the top ten. Source material: naive CD8+ T cells from PBMCs. The source of these receptors is a man in his late teens or twenties in good health. Some clones in this sample may be carry-over from other donors' samples.

The V and J genes are TRBV5-4 and TRBJ1-1, with 7 bases matching TRBD1. Germline lookup yields CDR1 SGHNT and CDR2 YYREEE (reference sequence). With 3 bases clipped from V and 1 base from J, the junction kept 3 bases outside the gene matches. This CDR3 comprises 14 residues. This chain's CDR3 is CASSSWTGNTEAFF. CDR3 bases: TGTGCCAGCAGCTCCTGGACAGGGAACACTGAAGCTTTCTTT. Looking up the rest from reference TRBV5-4 and TRBJ1-1 gives the full variable domain: ETGVTQSPTHLIKTRGQQVTLRCSSQSGHNTVSWYQQALGQGPQFIFQYYREEENGRGNFPPRFSGLQFPNYSSELNVNALELDDSALYLCASSSWTGNTEAFFGQGTRLTVV.

The gene calls are TRBV28 and TRBJ1-3, with TRBD1 as a possible D gene (5 bases). The germline V gene encodes CDR1 MDHEN and CDR2 SYDVKM. V gave up 4 bases and J gave up 0 bases, with 16 bases separating them. The CDR3 consists of 17 residues. CDR3 nucleotide sequence: TGTGCCAGCAGTTCCCAGGGCGTCGGCCGCTCTGGAAACACCATATATTTT. Protein: CASSSQGVGRSGNTIYF. Filled out from reference TRBV28 and TRBJ1-3, the complete variable domain reads DVKVTQSSRYLVKRTGEKVFLECVQDMDHENMFWYRQDPGLGLRLIYFSYDVKMKEKGDIPEGYSVSREKKERFSLILESASTNQTSMYLCASSSQGVGRSGNTIYFGEGSWLTVV.

For the CDR3, the DNA is TGCAGCGTTGAATACAGGAGGGGAGGCTACACCTTC. It codes for CSVEYRRGGYTF. The rearrangement links TRBV29-1 to TRBJ1-2; weak D call: TRBD1 (5 bases). This CDR3 is 12 amino acids long. The germline CDR1 and CDR2 sequences are SQVTM and ANQGSEA. Trimming left V 2 bases short and J 8 bases short, with 12 bases between.

This clone showed up just once. The V and J genes are TRBV7-2 and TRBJ2-4; TRBD2 aligns across 13 bases. Germline CDR1 SGHTA, CDR2 FQGNSA. The CDR3 contains 14 residues. The junction had 4 bases not matched to a gene; V was cut back by 5 bases and J by 9 bases. The CDR3: CASSPGLAGAIQYF. The CDR3 nucleotides read TGTGCCAGCAGCCCTGGACTAGCGGGGGCCATTCAGTACTTC.

This clone was found once. The rearrangement uses TRBV4-1 and TRBJ2-5, with a weak D call TRBD2 (5 bases). Germline V gene data show CDR1 as MGHRA and CDR2 as YSYEKL. V lost 1 base, J lost 4 bases, and 16 bases lay in between. The CDR3 consists of 16 residues. The CDR3 sequence: CASSQGSEKTGETQYF. The CDR3 DNA is TGCGCCAGCAGCCAAGGTAGCGAAAAAACCGGAGAGACCCAGTACTTC.